This T cell receptor (beta chain) is from a study of T cell clonality in common variable immunodeficiency. Notes on the study in general: Fewer deletions and N-nucleotide insertions were reportedly seen in common variable immunodeficiency TCR beta sequences.

This clone was recorded a few times. Its antigen is currently unknown. The read halts 3 residues ahead of the CDR3 end, with the missing end drawn from the germline J gene. Germline-derived CDR1 and CDR2 are SGHTA and FQGTGA. This CDR3 is 16 amino acids long. V was clipped by 3 bases and J by 0 bases; unmatched bases: 7. Most patients and controls had Caucasian heritage. Assay: immunoSEQ multiplex PCR; the TCRdb copy retains only in-frame clones and omits some. The table lists about 21,000 clones, with no singletons. V usage is TRBV7-3 and J usage is TRBJ2-7; 8 bases line up with TRBD2. The clonotype originates from a human donor with common variable immunodeficiency. Material for sequencing was peripheral blood mononuclear cells. The CDR3 sequence: CASSLGSGTPSYEQYF. Incomplete CDR3 DNA: TGTGCCAGCAGCTTGGGTAGCGGGACCCCCTCCTACGAG.